The 32 T cell receptor beta chains reported below all come from one sample, sequenced in a study of shared clonotypes between healthy human individuals. Sequencing was performed with immunoSEQ multiplex PCR; in TCRdb, only in-frame clones are kept and a portion is missing. The sample has roughly 530,000 clones, about 96% seen once. The sample taken for sequencing was naive CD4+ T cells sorted from blood. Subset here: CD45RA+ positively selected. These receptors all come from a woman in her twenties or thirties in good health.

This clone showed up just once. J is TRBJ2-5 and V is TRBV2; 7 positions agree with TRBD1. Germline V gene lookup returns CDR1 SNHLY and CDR2 FYNNEI. The CDR3 spans 13 residues. V shed 6 bases and J 3 bases; nucleotides not matched to a gene: 4. CDR3 sequence reads: CASSRDREETQYF. The DNA of the CDR3 is TGTGCCAGCAGCCGGGACAGAGAAGAGACCCAGTACTTC.

The chain joins TRBV25-1 to TRBJ2-7, with 9 bases matching TRBD1. The CDR3 sequence is 14 residues long. The germline CDR1 and CDR2 sequences are MGHDK and SYGVNS. V was pared by 5 bases and J by 6 bases, with 8 bases of the junction left unmatched. CDR3: CASSKTGGLGEQYF. The CDR3 nucleotides are TGTGCCAGCAGTAAAACAGGGGGCTTAGGCGAGCAGTACTTC.

The J gene is TRBJ2-5, the V gene TRBV18; D gene unclear. V lost 4 bases and J lost 2, with 26 bases in between. The germline gives CDR1 KGHSH, CDR2 LQKENI. The length of the CDR3 is 19 residues. CDR3 sequence: CASSRNPLGPRKTQETQYF. CDR3 nucleotide sequence: TGTGCCAGCTCACGTAATCCCCTCGGCCCCCGTAAGACACAAGAGACCCAGTACTTC. The complete variable domain, with remaining parts taken from reference TRBV18 and TRBJ2-5, reads NAGVMQNPRHLVRRRGQEARLRCSPMKGHSHVYWYRQLPEEGLKFMVYLQKENIIDESGMPKERFSAEFPKEGPSILRIQQVVRGDSAAYFCASSRNPLGPRKTQETQYFGPGTRLLVL.

V and J are TRBV6-5 and TRBJ2-3; the match to TRBD2 covers 7 bases. In germline, CDR1 is MNHEY, CDR2 SVGAGI. This CDR3 has 15 residues. V gave up 2 bases and J gave up 3 bases; unmatched junction bases: 5. The CDR3: CASSYRAGETDTQYF. CDR3 nucleotide sequence: TGTGCCAGCAGTTACAGGGCGGGAGAAACAGATACGCAGTATTTT.

The chain combines TRBV6-4 with TRBJ2-1; TRBD2 matches at 7 bases. Per germline, CDR1 MRHNA and CDR2 SNTAGT. V gave up 8 bases and J gave up 3 bases; unmatched junction bases: 10. The CDR3 contains 15 residues. As DNA, the CDR3 is TGTGCCAGCGCAGGAGAAGCGGGATTCTACAATGAGCAGTTCTTC. Translation gives CASAGEAGFYNEQFF.

The rearrangement links TRBV4-1 to TRBJ2-7; 7 nucleotides line up with TRBD1. CDR1 is MGHRA, CDR2 YSYEKL, per germline. After removal of 5 bases from V and 7 bases from J, the junction contained 20 bases not matched to a gene. The CDR3 is 17 residues long. This chain's CDR3 is CASSSRPRGGQGPEQYF. The CDR3 nucleotides read TGCGCCAGCAGCTCGAGACCCAGAGGGGGCCAGGGCCCTGAGCAGTACTTC.

With regard to this clone: Other DNA sequences within the sample encode an identical CDR3. This chain uses TRBV18 with TRBJ2-7, with 8 bases identical to TRBD2. The CDR3 length is 14 residues. The ends lost 3 bases at V and 0 bases at J; junction bases unmatched: 1. Germline values: CDR1 KGHSH, CDR2 LQKENI. The CDR3 DNA reads as TGTGCCAGCTCACCGCGGGAGGACTCCTACGAGCAGTACTTC. As protein: CASSPREDSYEQYF.

This clone turned up a few times. This sequence joins TRBV19 and TRBJ2-7, with D possibly TRBD2 on 5 matching bases. This CDR3 has 14 residues. Per germline, CDR1 LNHDA and CDR2 SQIVND (reference sequence). V was cut by 3 bases and J by 5 bases, with 14 bases left in between. The CDR3 DNA follows: TGTGCCAGTAGTATGTGGGCTAGCAGCCACGAGCAGTACTTC. Amino acids: CASSMWASSHEQYF.

V and J are TRBV18 and TRBJ2-7; TRBD1 aligns across 10 bases. This CDR3 is built from 16 residues. The trim removed 4 bases at V and 2 bases at J, leaving 8 bases unmatched. Looked up from germline, CDR1 is KGHSH and CDR2 is LQKENI. The CDR3 region is CASSQNPGTGAYEQYF. CDR3 in DNA: TGTGCCAGCTCACAGAATCCCGGGACAGGGGCCTACGAGCAGTACTTC.

The V and J genes are TRBV7-9 and TRBJ2-3; TRBD2 matches at 7 bases. This CDR3 contains 14 residues. Germline V gene data show CDR1 as SEHNR and CDR2 as FQNEAQ (reference sequence). With V trimmed by 5 bases and J by 3 bases, 5 bases remained unmatched. The CDR3 is CASSPGGVTDTQYF. As DNA, the CDR3 is TGTGCCAGCAGCCCGGGGGGAGTTACAGATACGCAGTATTTT. Using reference TRBV7-9 and TRBJ2-3 for the parts outside the CDR3, the full variable domain is DTGVSQNPRHKITKRGQNVTFRCDPISEHNRLYWYRQTLGQGPEFLTYFQNEAQLEKSRLLSDRFSAERPKGSFSTLEIQRTEQGDSAMYLCASSPGGVTDTQYFGPGTRLTVL.

The chain has TRBV5-1 and TRBJ1-2; 11 positions match TRBD1. Per the germline V gene, CDR1 is SGHRS and CDR2 is YFSETQ. CDR3 length equals 13 residues. V trimming: 4 bases; J trimming: 6 bases; junction bases outside the gene matches: 2. CDR3 region: CASSRGQGDGYTF. The CDR3 bases are TGCGCCAGCAGCAGGGGACAGGGGGATGGCTACACCTTC.

The V gene is TRBV5-4, the J gene TRBJ2-7; the match to TRBD2 covers 7 bases. The CDR3 is 14 amino acids. Germline V CDR1 and CDR2: SGHNT, YYREEE (reference sequence). Germline trimming cut 4 bases from V and 2 bases from J; bases unmatched to any gene: 6. CDR3 nucleotide sequence: TGTGCCAGCAGCCTGGCTAGCGGACCCTACGAGCAGTACTTC. This translates into CASSLASGPYEQYF.

A single count supports this clone. The chain uses TRBV5-1 and TRBJ2-1; 7 bases line up with TRBD2. Trimming took 3 bases from V and 5 from J; bases not matched to a gene: 8. The germline V gene has CDR1 SGHRS and CDR2 YFSETQ. There are 15 residues in the CDR3. The CDR3 loop is CASSSTWDYHNEQFF. The CDR3 bases are TGCGCCAGCAGCTCCACCTGGGACTACCACAATGAGCAGTTCTTC.

This rearrangement joins TRBV7-6 to TRBJ1-2; tentative D call: TRBD1 (5 bases). The CDR3 is made up of 13 amino acids. Germline values: CDR1 SGHVS, CDR2 FNYEAQ. Trimming took 5 bases from V and 6 from J, leaving 13 bases between them. CDR3 in DNA: TGTGCCAGCAGCCCGACAGAGACTAATGGCTACACCTTC. This encodes CASSPTETNGYTF.

The rearrangement links TRBV5-6 to TRBJ2-6; D tentatively fits TRBD1 or TRBD2 (6 bases each). This CDR3 has 18 residues. Germline-derived CDR1 and CDR2 are SGHDT and YYEEEE. V was pared by 5 bases and J by 0 bases, with 18 bases between. CDR3 sequence (DNA): TGTGCCAGCAGACTAGCCGGGACACCGGTCTCTGGGGCCAACGTCCTGACTTTC. Translating gives CASRLAGTPVSGANVLTF.

The rearrangement links TRBV28 to TRBJ2-5; 8 bases are shared with TRBD1. The length of the CDR3 is 16 residues. Germline V lookup: CDR1 MDHEN, CDR2 SYDVKM. V lost 7 bases and J lost 1; bases outside the gene matches: 11. The CDR3 DNA sequence: TGTGCCAGCACCCCTCCGGACAGGGCACCCCAAGAGACCCAGTACTTC. Protein sequence: CASTPPDRAPQETQYF.

J is TRBJ2-1 and V is TRBV27; 16 positions match TRBD2. V dropped 2 bases and J dropped 8; count of bases not matched to a gene: 3. The CDR3 totals 16 residues. CDR1 MNHEY and CDR2 SMNVEV come from the germline V gene (reference sequence). CDR3: CASSLGTSGRVDEQFF. The DNA for the CDR3 is TGTGCCAGCAGTTTAGGGACTAGCGGGAGGGTAGATGAGCAGTTCTTC.

This rearrangement joins TRBV5-6 to TRBJ2-5; 11 bases agree with TRBD1. The closer fit of TRBJ2-7 to the DNA end suggests the J call may be wrong. CDR1 SGHDT and CDR2 YYEEEE come from the germline V gene. The CDR3 sequence is 15 residues long. The CDR3 region is CASSYAGTGGYEQYF. The CDR3 bases are TGTGCCAGCAGCTACGCGGGGACAGGGGGGTACGAGCAGTACTTC.

The V gene is TRBV25-1, the J gene TRBJ1-1; 8 positions match TRBD1. CDR1 and CDR2 (germline): MGHDK, SYGVNS. The CDR3 contains 15 residues. The V and J ends lost 2 bases and 1 base, in that order; junction bases with no gene match: 3. CDR3 amino acids: CASSEAGGGNTEAFF. The CDR3 region has the DNA TGTGCCAGCAGTGAAGCAGGGGGCGGGAACACTGAAGCTTTCTTT.

The chain joins TRBV7-9 to TRBJ2-2, with TRBD2 identical over 9 bases. Germline trimming cut 2 bases from V and 4 bases from J; bases unmatched to any gene: 5. The CDR3 sequence is 16 residues long. Germline V lookup: CDR1 SEHNR, CDR2 FQNEAQ (reference sequence). Here the CDR3 DNA reads TGTGCCAGCAGCTTATTTAGCGGGAGATCCACCGGGGAGCTGTTTTTT. It codes for CASSLFSGRSTGELFF.

This chain links TRBV28 with TRBJ1-2; D call uncertain. There are 13 residues in the CDR3. CDR1 is MDHEN and CDR2 is SYDVKM in the germline V gene. V lost 6 bases and J 7 bases, leaving 15 bases between the germline ends. As DNA, the CDR3 is TGTGCCAGCAGCCTGGGGTCGGGTCGTGGCTACACCTTC. This encodes CASSLGSGRGYTF.

The rearrangement uses TRBV28 and TRBJ2-7; D is undetermined. Trimming took off 0 bases at V and 2 bases at J, with 2 bases between the two ends. The germline gives CDR1 MDHEN, CDR2 SYDVKM. This CDR3 has 12 amino acids. This chain's CDR3 is CASSLWTYEQYF. CDR3 nucleotides: TGTGCCAGCAGTTTATGGACCTACGAGCAGTACTTC.

J is TRBJ2-1 and V is TRBV4-1; tentatively, D is TRBD2 (6 bases). The CDR3 totals 16 residues. The V and J ends lost 3 bases and 7 bases respectively, with 19 bases between them. Germline CDR1 MGHRA, CDR2 YSYEKL. CDR3: CASSQTRTISQNEQFF. The CDR3 region has the DNA TGCGCCAGCAGCCAGACTAGGACGATTTCGCAGAATGAGCAGTTCTTC.

The CDR3 protein is CASSVYPGNSNQPQHF. The DNA of the CDR3 is TGTGCCAGCAGCGTATATCCAGGGAATAGCAATCAGCCCCAGCATTTT. The chain employs TRBV9 and TRBJ1-5; D perhaps matches TRBD1 (5 bases). V lost 1 base and J lost 0, with 11 bases in between. This CDR3 region has 16 residues. Germline V CDR1 and CDR2: SGDLS, YYNGEE.

The chain combines TRBV6-5 with TRBJ1-5, with D unclear. Germline V gives CDR1 MNHEY, CDR2 SVGAGI. Trimming left V 4 bases short and J 5 bases short, with 18 bases between. This CDR3 contains 16 residues. For the CDR3, the DNA is TGTGCCAGCAGTTTTCCCTCTCTAGACACGCATCAGCCCCAGCATTTT. Its protein product is CASSFPSLDTHQPQHF.

The V and J genes are TRBV5-1 and TRBJ2-1, with 9 bases lining up with TRBD2. CDR3 size: 14 residues. The germline V gene encodes CDR1 SGHRS and CDR2 YFSETQ. The V segment lost 2 bases and the J segment 7 bases; nucleotides outside the gene matches: 4. CDR3 sequence reads: CASSLIAGENEQFF. In nucleotides, the CDR3 is TGCGCCAGCAGCTTAATAGCGGGAGAAAATGAGCAGTTCTTC.

This clone was seen a single time. V is TRBV9 and J is TRBJ2-3; no definite D call. The germline V gene has CDR1 SGDLS and CDR2 YYNGEE. The CDR3 length is 15 residues. V was cut by 0 bases and J by 5 bases, with 13 bases left in between. CDR3 region: CASSVGPPNKDTQYF. In nucleotides, the CDR3 is TGTGCCAGCAGCGTAGGCCCACCCAATAAAGATACGCAGTATTTT.

The rearrangement links TRBV5-4 to TRBJ2-7; D might be TRBD2 (5 bases). This CDR3 has 15 amino acids. V lost 0 bases, J lost 5 bases, and 15 bases lay in between. The germline CDR1 and CDR2 sequences are SGHNT and YYREEE (reference sequence). CDR3 protein: CASSLGAGETNEQYF. The CDR3 DNA reads TGTGCCAGCAGCTTGGGCGCCGGGGAGACAAACGAGCAGTACTTC.

The V gene is TRBV18, the J gene TRBJ2-5; 7 bases are a match to TRBD1. The germline gives CDR1 KGHSH, CDR2 LQKENI. This CDR3 comprises 15 residues. The trim removed 4 bases at V and 5 bases at J, leaving 10 bases unmatched. CDR3 sequence reads: CASSLRDSLQETQYF. The CDR3 nucleotides are TGTGCCAGCTCACTCCGGGACAGCTTGCAGGAGACCCAGTACTTC.

The rearrangement joins TRBV5-1 to TRBJ2-1, with 11 bases lining up with TRBD2. CDR1 and CDR2 from the germline V gene are SGHRS and YFSETQ. This CDR3 comprises 18 residues. Trimming removed 5 bases from V and 7 bases from J; junction bases left unmatched: 17. CDR3 loop: CASRRGTSGSRGTNEQFF. CDR3 bases: TGCGCCAGCAGAAGAGGAACTAGCGGGAGTCGGGGCACAAATGAGCAGTTCTTC.

This clone was observed a single time. The V call is TRBV15, the J call TRBJ2-1; 8 nucleotides match TRBD2. The CDR3 has 16 residues. Germline V lookup: CDR1 LNHNV, CDR2 YYDKDF (reference sequence). V dropped 1 base and J dropped 5; count of bases not matched to a gene: 7. The CDR3 here is CATSRGLASSHNEQFF. For the CDR3, the DNA is TGTGCCACCAGCAGAGGACTAGCGAGCAGTCACAATGAGCAGTTCTTC.

The table lists this clone with a count of one. This CDR3 reads CASRGGTDQETQYF. CDR3 DNA: TGTGCCAGTAGAGGTGGTACAGACCAAGAGACCCAGTACTTC. The chain has TRBV19 and TRBJ2-5; D not certain. Trimming removed 6 bases from V and 0 bases from J, with 11 bases in between. Germline-derived CDR1 and CDR2 are LNHDA and SQIVND (reference sequence). The CDR3 covers 14 residues.